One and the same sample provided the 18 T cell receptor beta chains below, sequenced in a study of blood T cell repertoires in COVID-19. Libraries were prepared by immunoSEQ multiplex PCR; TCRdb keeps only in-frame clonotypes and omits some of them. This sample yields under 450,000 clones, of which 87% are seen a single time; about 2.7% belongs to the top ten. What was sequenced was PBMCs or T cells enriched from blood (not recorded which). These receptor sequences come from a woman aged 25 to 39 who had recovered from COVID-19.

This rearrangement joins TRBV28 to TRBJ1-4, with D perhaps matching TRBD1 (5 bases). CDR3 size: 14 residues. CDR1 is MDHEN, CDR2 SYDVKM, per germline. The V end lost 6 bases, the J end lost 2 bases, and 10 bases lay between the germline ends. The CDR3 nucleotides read TGTGCCAGCAGAGCAGGGTGGACTAATGAAAAACTGTTTTTT. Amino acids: CASRAGWTNEKLFF.

The CDR3 spells CASSQGQGTYGYTF. The CDR3 DNA is TGTGCCAGCAGTCAGGGACAGGGGACCTATGGCTACACCTTC. V gene TRBV5-5 combines with J gene TRBJ1-2; 10 bases fit TRBD1. This CDR3 is built from 14 residues. CDR1 is SGHKS, CDR2 YYEKEE, per germline (reference sequence). The ends lost 5 bases at V and 4 bases at J; junction bases unmatched: 5.

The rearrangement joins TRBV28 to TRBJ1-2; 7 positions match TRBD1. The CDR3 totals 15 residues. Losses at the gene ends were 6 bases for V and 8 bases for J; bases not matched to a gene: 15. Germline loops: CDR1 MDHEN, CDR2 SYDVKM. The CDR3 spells CASRGPGTGVGGYTF. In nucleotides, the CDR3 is TGTGCCAGCAGGGGCCCTGGTACAGGGGTTGGCGGCTACACCTTC.

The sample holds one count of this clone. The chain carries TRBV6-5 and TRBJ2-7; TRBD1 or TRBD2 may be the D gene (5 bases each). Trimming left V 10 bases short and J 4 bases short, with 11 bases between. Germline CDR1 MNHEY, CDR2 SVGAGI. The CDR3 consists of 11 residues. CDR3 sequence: CATRGVYEQYF. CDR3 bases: TGTGCCACCAGAGGGGTGTACGAGCAGTACTTC.

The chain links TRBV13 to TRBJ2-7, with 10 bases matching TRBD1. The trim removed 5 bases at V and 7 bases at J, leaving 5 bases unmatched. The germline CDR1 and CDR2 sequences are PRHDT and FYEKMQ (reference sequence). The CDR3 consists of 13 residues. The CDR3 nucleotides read TGTGCCAGCAGCACGGACAGGGGGAGGGAGCAGTACTTC. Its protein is CASSTDRGREQYF.

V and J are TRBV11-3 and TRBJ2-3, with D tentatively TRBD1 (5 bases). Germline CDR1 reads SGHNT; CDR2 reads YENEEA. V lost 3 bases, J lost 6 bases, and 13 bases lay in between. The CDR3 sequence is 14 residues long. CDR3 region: CASSFGRAGDTQYF. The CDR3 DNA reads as TGTGCCAGCAGCTTTGGCAGGGCTGGGGATACGCAGTATTTT.

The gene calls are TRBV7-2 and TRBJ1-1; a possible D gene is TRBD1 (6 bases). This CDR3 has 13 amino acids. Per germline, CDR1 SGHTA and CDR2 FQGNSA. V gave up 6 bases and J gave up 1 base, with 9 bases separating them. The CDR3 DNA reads TGTGCCAGCAGAACGACAGGGAACACTGAAGCTTTCTTT. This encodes CASRTTGNTEAFF.

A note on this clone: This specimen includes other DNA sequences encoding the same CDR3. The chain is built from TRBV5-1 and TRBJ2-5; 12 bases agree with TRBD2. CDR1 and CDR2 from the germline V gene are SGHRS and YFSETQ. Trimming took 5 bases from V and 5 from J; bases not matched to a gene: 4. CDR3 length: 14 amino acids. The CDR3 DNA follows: TGCGCCAGCAGACCCGGACTAGCGGGGGAGACCCAGTACTTC. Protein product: CASRPGLAGETQYF.

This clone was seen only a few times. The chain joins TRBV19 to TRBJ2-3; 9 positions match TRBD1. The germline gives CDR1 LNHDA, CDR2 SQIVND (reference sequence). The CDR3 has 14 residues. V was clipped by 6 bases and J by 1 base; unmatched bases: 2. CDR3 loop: CASRRTGGTDTQYF. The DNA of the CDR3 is TGTGCCAGTAGGCGGACAGGGGGCACAGATACGCAGTATTTT.

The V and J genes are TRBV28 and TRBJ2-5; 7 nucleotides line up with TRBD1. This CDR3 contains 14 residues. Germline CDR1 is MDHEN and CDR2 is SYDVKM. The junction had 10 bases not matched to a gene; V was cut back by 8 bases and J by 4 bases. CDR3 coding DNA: TGTGCCAGCTCGATAACAGGGGAGTCAGAGACCCAGTACTTC. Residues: CASSITGESETQYF.

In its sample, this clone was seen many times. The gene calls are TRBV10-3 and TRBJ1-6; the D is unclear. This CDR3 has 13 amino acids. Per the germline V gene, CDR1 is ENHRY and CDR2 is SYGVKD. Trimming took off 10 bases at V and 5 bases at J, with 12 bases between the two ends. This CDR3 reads CATCWGDNSPLHF. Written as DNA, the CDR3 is TGTGCCACCTGCTGGGGAGATAATTCACCCCTCCACTTT.

In nucleotides, the CDR3 is TGTGCCAGCAGCTCCCGACAGGGCGGTCAGCCCCAGCATTTT. Protein sequence: CASSSRQGGQPQHF. This chain connects TRBV3-1 (or the pseudogene TRBV3-2) to TRBJ1-5; 7 bases map to TRBD1. Trimming cost V 5 bases and J 6 bases; bases outside gene matches: 7. Germline assignment: CDR1 LGHDT and CDR2 YNNKEL (reference sequence). The CDR3 runs 14 residues.

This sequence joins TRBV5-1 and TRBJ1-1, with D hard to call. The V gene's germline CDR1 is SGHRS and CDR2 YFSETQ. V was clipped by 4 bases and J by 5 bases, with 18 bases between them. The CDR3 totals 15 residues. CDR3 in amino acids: CASSPILGGGTEAFF. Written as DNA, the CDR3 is TGCGCCAGCAGCCCCATTTTGGGTGGAGGGACTGAAGCTTTCTTT.

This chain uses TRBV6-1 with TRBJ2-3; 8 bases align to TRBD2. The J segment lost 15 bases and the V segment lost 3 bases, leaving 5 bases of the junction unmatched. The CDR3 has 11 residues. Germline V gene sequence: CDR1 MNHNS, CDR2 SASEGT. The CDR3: CASSDPGLGYF. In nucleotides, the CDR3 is TGTGCCAGCAGTGACCCGGGACTAGGATATTTT.

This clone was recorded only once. CDR3 DNA sequence: TGTGCCAGCGATTTTCTAGCGGGTGCGGGAGGGGAGCTGTTTTTT. The encoded protein is CASDFLAGAGGELFF. The rearrangement links TRBV6-6 to TRBJ2-2, with 8 nucleotides matching TRBD2. Trimming at V came to 8 bases and at J to 8 bases, leaving 13 bases not matched to a gene. Germline CDR1 reads MNHNY; CDR2 reads SVGAGI (reference sequence). There are 15 residues in the CDR3.

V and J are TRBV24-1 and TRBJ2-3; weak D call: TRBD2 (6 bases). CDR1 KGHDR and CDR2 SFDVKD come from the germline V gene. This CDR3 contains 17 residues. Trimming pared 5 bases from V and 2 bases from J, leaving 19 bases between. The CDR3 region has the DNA TGTGCCACCAGTGGGCTAGCGCCTACTGGGGTCACAGATACGCAGTATTTT. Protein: CATSGLAPTGVTDTQYF.

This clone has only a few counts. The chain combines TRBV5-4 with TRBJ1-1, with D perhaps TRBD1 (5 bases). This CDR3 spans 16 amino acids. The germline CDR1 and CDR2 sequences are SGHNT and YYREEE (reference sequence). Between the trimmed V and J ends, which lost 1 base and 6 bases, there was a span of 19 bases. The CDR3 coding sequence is TGTGCCAGCAGCTTGCCCTTTTCCCCCGGGGGGTCTGAAGCTTTCTTT. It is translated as CASSLPFSPGGSEAFF.

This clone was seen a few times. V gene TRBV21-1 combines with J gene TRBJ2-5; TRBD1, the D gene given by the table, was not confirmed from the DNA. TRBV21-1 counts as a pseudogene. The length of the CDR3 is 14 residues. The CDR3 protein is CASSKIGRDKTQYF. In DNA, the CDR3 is TGTGCCAGCAGCAAAATAGGCAGGGACAAGACCCAGTACTTC.